This T cell receptor beta chain comes out of a study of regulatory dendritic cells for organ transplantation. Looking at the study overall: On day 6, the dendritic cells were exposed to LPS. Overall study findings and caveats: Alloreactive memory CD8+ T cell pools varied considerably between individuals. Memory CD8+ clonal expansion seemed more limited with regulatory than mature dendritic cells.

Per the germline V gene, CDR1 is MNHNS and CDR2 is SASEGT. Trimming took 4 bases from V and 1 from J; bases not matched to a gene: 0. The CDR3 is 15 residues long. Allogeneic regulatory or mature dendritic cells were co-cultured for four to six days with CFSE-labeled sorted T cells at 1:10. Naive CD45RA+ and memory CD45RO+ CD4+ or CD8+ T cells were FACS-sorted. Only in-frame clones appear in the TCRdb table, and some are missing; sequencing was by immunoSEQ multiplex PCR. Of about 4,200 clones listed, around 64% were seen once; the top ten hold over 15%. Worth noting for this clone: The antigen remains unidentified.

The sequence was collected from a human donor in good health. The source material was memory CD8+ T cells from blood cultured with regulatory dendritic cells. Subset specified: CD45RO+ memory T cells. V and J are TRBV6-1 and TRBJ2-3, with 12 bases aligning to TRBD2. CDR3 sequence reads: CASSGLAGGTDTQYF. CDR3 nucleotide sequence: TGTGCCAGCAGTGGACTAGCGGGGGGCACAGATACGCAGTATTTT.